The sample holds one count of the clone carrying this T cell receptor (beta chain). Primers: 60 Vbeta forward and 13 Jbeta reverse. Repertoires were generated with immunoSEQ multiplex PCR, while TCRdb's copy carries only in-frame clones and drops some. The sample yields roughly 100,000 clones, less than 85% seen once. These data are taken from a study of cytomegalovirus exposure and HLA in healthy donors. The CDR3 covers 15 residues. Germline V gives CDR1 SGDLS, CDR2 YYNGEE. Trimming removed 4 bases at V and 8 bases at J, with 18 bases between. The V call is TRBV9, the J call TRBJ2-2; TRBD1 might be the D (5 bases). Sequencing input: PBMCs. The clonotype originates from a man aged 40-50 years in good health and CMV-seronegative. The CDR3 is CASSQSPGLSGELFF. The CDR3 DNA reads as TGTGCCAGCAGCCAATCTCCAGGGTTGTCAGGGGAGCTGTTTTTT.